This note documents a single T cell receptor beta chain sequence. What this receptor recognizes is not known. No clone much larger than this one lies a single base away; base qualities are absent. Preparation of the library involved the immunoSEQ multiplex PCR assay. For the multiplex PCR, a mixture combining 60 forward primers for TCR Vbeta segments and 13 reverse primers for TCR Jbeta segments was used. A multiplex PCR assay on genomic DNA amplified the CDR3 region of rearranged TCR beta genes. Amplified TCR beta libraries were sequenced as 87-base-pair reads on the Illumina HiSeq System. Processing in the source paper ran as follows. In a later analysis, 77 million or so unique TCR beta chains were counted across the approximately 670 repertoires, and about 9.9 million of these chains were shared by at least two donors. Raw reads were error-corrected and collapsed into unique sequences with a nearest-neighbor algorithm that merged closely related sequences to remove PCR and sequencing errors. To assign V, D and J gene segments, CDR3 sequences were aligned to IMGT reference sequences. For a sequence to be retained, at least a six-nucleotide match to both a V gene segment and a J gene segment was required. A rearrangement counted as productive if the CDR3 had no stop codons and remained in frame with V and J, and every other rearrangement counted as non-productive. Following IMGT convention, CDR3 was defined as the stretch from the second conserved V-encoded cysteine up to the conserved J-encoded phenylalanine. The earlier analysis of roughly 590 of the donors excluded sequences that lacked an unambiguous match to a single V gene segment. An earlier analysis of about 590 of the donors classified V segments as functional when productive rearrangements were above 56.7% and as segregating when the standard deviation between donors was above 5%. A statistical classification framework was built for diagnosing cytomegalovirus status from the catalog of TCR beta chain sequences. In a later analysis, TCR nucleotide sequences were compared against IMGT/GENE-DB human TR gene sequences so that V and J genes could be assigned. A later analysis assigned CDR3 sequences and most-parsimonious VDJ recombination scenarios with the TCRdist pipeline. In a later analysis, every TCR beta chain was defined by the combination of its CDR3 amino acid sequence and its V-gene family, and reads without a unique V-gene family were dropped. As a way to deal with suspected cross-contamination and a sequencing artifact, a later analysis dropped approximately 570 nucleotide sequences that were highly shared and had low generation probability. For each public chain, a later analysis derived a clonal expansion index from normalized ranks of inferred template counts within each repertoire. Generation probabilities in a later analysis came from a VDJ recombination model fitted to out-of-frame rearrangements, and those results were checked against IGoR. In a later analysis, TCR-TCR, TCR-HLA and TCR-CMV co-occurrence was scored with hypergeometric tests, and a repertoire-size bias correction was applied to TCR pairs. A later analysis estimated false discovery rates by permuting HLA or CMV assignments 20 times. In a later analysis, co-occurring TCRs were grouped using DBSCAN, with TCRdist sequence similarity added in when clustering inside HLA-allele-positive subsets. Repertoires with fewer than 30,000 or more than 120,000 public chains, plus five repertoires with anomalous nucleotide sharing, were excluded from co-occurrence clustering. Held by TCRdb, this immuneACCESS table contains in-frame sequences only and omits some clones. Under half of the omission traces to an unresolved V gene where checked; the cause of the rest is unknown. V and J calls and clone size come straight from that table; D and trimming were deduced from the DNA. This sample comprises tens of thousands of clones, around 80% of them detected only once. Roughly 2.5% of the sample is held by the ten biggest clonotypes.

In total, 500 to 700 healthy bone marrow donors made up the cohort. Cohort members were all nominally healthy when sampled, although unrecorded immune exposures were likely present. The donor tested CMV seropositive and was one of the 289 seropositive cohort members. A peripheral blood sample was collected from each donor, and TCR beta sequencing was performed on peripheral blood mononuclear cells. Genomic DNA extraction from the blood cell samples was performed with the Qiagen DNeasy Blood Extraction Kit. The sample belongs to a study of cytomegalovirus exposure and HLA in healthy donors (dated by TCRdb to about 2017). As for the study more broadly: An earlier analysis of several hundred of the donors reported about 290 Gb of sequence data and some 120 million unique TCR beta sequences from 150 million to 200 million T cells. An early release that covered fewer than 750 HLA-typed donors contained approximately 300 gigabases of sequencing data and approximately 85 million unique TCR sequences. The genetic ancestry cluster associated with self-reported Caucasian donors included about 84% of the 350 to 500 genotyped donors. The aim of the study was to test whether cataloging public T cell receptors could identify signatures of past pathogen exposure. The study profiled the T cell repertoires of about 720 subjects by immunosequencing and related them to cytomegalovirus serostatus. Along with the roughly 700-subject first cohort, a separate validation cohort of over 90 different subjects was used. High-throughput TCR immunosequencing, statistical association of individual TCRs with disease status, and machine learning were combined to predict cytomegalovirus infection status. A later analysis re-analyzed previously published TCR beta repertoires from 600 to 850 donors and added high-resolution HLA genotyping to study TCR occurrence patterns. Rather than drawing on any new phenotypic data, the later analysis identified candidate immune exposures from TCR beta sequences and the way those sequences occurred across donors. To decide whether each TCR beta V gene segment behaved as functional or pseudogenic, an earlier analysis of some 600 of the donors relied on high-throughput TCR beta sequencing. Donor age, sex, ethnicity and CMV serostatus were collected together with the repertoire data. Genome-wide SNP genotypes for about 65% of the 666 donors were used in a later genetic analysis, which treated that subset as a discovery cohort. All discovery cohort repertoires had been generated on a single sequencing platform. HLA typing included class I and class II loci at four-digit resolution. Typing coverage varied by locus: 629-630 donors for A, B, C, DRB1 and DQB1; roughly 560 for DQA1; over 600 for DPA1; more than 450 for DPB1. Five DR-DQ haplotypes were handled as single units for association and clustering because linkage in the cohort was strong. Across about 380 genotyped donors of the cohort, an average of roughly 230,000 unique TCR beta nucleotide sequences per donor were sequenced, and around 20% of those sequences were non-productive.

What the authors observed across the whole study: In a later genetic analysis, a missense DCLRE1C variant was associated with V-gene and J-gene trimming of TCR beta chains, and the association was replicated in an independent cohort. Presence/absence analyses assumed roughly uniform sequencing depth across donors, an assumption that may not hold. Linkage disequilibrium might explain the correlated functional status among segregating V segments, but an unknown experimental factor could not be ruled out. The earlier analysis of 587 of the donors excluded over 15 rarely observed V segments, including chromosome 9 orphons, because counts were too low. Three of the identified cytomegalovirus-associated TCR beta chains were confirmed in vitro to be specific for cytomegalovirus antigens. Most CMV-associated TCR beta chains appeared to be HLA-restricted in a later analysis, and the HLA associations seemed to be driven largely by CMV exposure. A cluster of highly shared sequence variants was judged likely to represent a technical artifact of the sequencing pipeline. Because HLA typing was unavailable for some donors at each locus, only the typed subset was used in association tests. In this cohort, only TCR beta chains were sequenced, and detectable features were limited by the absence of alpha or paired-chain data. A later analysis associated 16,951 TCR beta sequences with specific HLA alleles at a false discovery rate of 0.05. A later analysis found that HLA-associated TCR beta chains were more clonally expanded and had lower generation probabilities than equally common non-associated chains. For the cohort, immune exposure information was limited to CMV serostatus. A later analysis reported that several top co-occurrence clusters appeared linked to parvovirus B19, influenza, CMV and Epstein-Barr virus. In an earlier analysis of some 640 of the donors, most TCR beta V segments were observed in productive rearrangements about 87% or about 30% of the time, broadly matching IMGT annotations. The authors suggested that the approach could potentially be extended to other disease states and immunological phenotypes. A total of 150 to 200 TCR beta chains were listed by the study as associated with cytomegalovirus. A further reported finding was that TCR beta sequences accurately predicted the HLA-A and HLA-B alleles for most subjects in the first cohort. According to a later genetic analysis, donors in an Asian-associated ancestry cluster had fewer N-insertions in productive TCRs than the approximately 630-donor mean. Strong co-occurrence of HLA alleles, especially DR and DQ, made assigning TCR associations to individual alleles difficult. Some IMGT-functional V segments, including TRBV6-2 and TRBV6-3, could not be told apart with the 87-base-pair reads, so those segments were excluded. A later analysis found that TCR association rates varied across HLA loci, with DRB1 alleles showing the most associated TCRs and HLA-C alleles the fewest. Across donors, most TCR sequences were observed very rarely, whereas some public TCRs were present in many individuals. In both the original and validation cohorts, the classifier was reported to diagnose cytomegalovirus status with high specificity and sensitivity.

Including cysteine and phenylalanine, the CDR3 has 15 amino acids. Only CDR3 DNA is held: 45 bases, read in frame from base 1. V and J lose 6 bases and 3 bases, and a span of 18 bases separates them. Based on the germline V gene, the CDR1 and CDR2 sequences are SNHLY and FYNNEI. The sample consisted of PBMCs. The chain links TRBV2 with TRBJ2-7, and the D gene may be TRBD1, 6 bases matching. The source of this sequence is a male donor in good health and CMV-seropositive. The DNA sequence is as follows: TGTGCCAGCAGGGCACAGGGCCTAGCCCTCTACGAGCAGTACTTC. Translated, this gives CASRAQGLALYEQYF.